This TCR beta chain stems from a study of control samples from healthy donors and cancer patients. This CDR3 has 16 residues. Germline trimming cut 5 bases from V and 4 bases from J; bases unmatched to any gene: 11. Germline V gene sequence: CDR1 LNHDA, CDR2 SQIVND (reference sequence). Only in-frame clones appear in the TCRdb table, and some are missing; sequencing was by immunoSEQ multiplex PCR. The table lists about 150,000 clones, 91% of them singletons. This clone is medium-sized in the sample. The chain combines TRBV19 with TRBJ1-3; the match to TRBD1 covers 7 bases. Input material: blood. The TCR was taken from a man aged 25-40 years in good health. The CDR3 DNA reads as TGTGCCAGTAGTCCAATTAAGGGGGCCGCAGGAAACACCATATATTTT. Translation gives CASSPIKGAAGNTIYF.